This TCR beta chain was profiled in a study of T-cell memory formation after mild COVID-19. Overall study findings and caveats: The study found contracting CD4+ clones mainly in CM and EM and contracting CD8+ clones in EMRA. The study detected some responding clones in pre-infection memory, suggesting cross-reactive memory joined. Whether second-wave clones peaking at day 37 were SARS-CoV-2 specific went unconfirmed.

TCR alpha and TCR beta cDNA libraries carrying sample barcodes and UMIs were produced by 5'RACE using constant-segment primers. TCRdb called the 5' RACE reads again in MiXCR, with one record for every CDR3 protein. The sample records roughly 240,000 distinct CDR3 sequences, 15% being singletons. The CDR3 extends over 13 amino acids. Losses at the gene ends were 3 bases for V and 8 bases for J; bases not matched to a gene: 3. The V gene's germline CDR1 is SGHNT and CDR2 YYREEE (reference sequence). Of note for this clonotype: The target antigen is unknown.

V is TRBV5-4 and J is TRBJ2-1; TRBD1 matches 9 bases. The sample comprised PBMCs or a T cell subset sorted from them (not recorded which). This receptor was identified in an adult woman who had mild COVID-19 (a few samples of this study predate the infection). Cell type and time point are not known. The CDR3 here is CASSWWTGDEQFF. The CDR3 DNA follows: TGTGCCAGCAGCTGGTGGACAGGGGATGAGCAGTTCTTC. Drawing the rest from reference TRBV5-4 and TRBJ2-1, the complete variable domain is ETGVTQSPTHLIKTRGQQVTLRCSSQSGHNTVSWYQQALGQGPQFIFQYYREEENGRGNFPPRFSGLQFPNYSSELNVNALELDDSALYLCASSWWTGDEQFFGPGTRLTVL.